Sequencing of this T cell receptor beta chain was carried out in a study of blood T cell repertoires in COVID-19. Study-level background: The origin of the acute and convalescent COVID-19 samples was the United States, Italy and Spain. PBMCs, B-cell-depleted T cells, or T cells provided the cDNA or gDNA that made up the material.

Germline lookup yields CDR1 MNHEY and CDR2 SVGAGI. Trimming removed 6 bases from V and 7 bases from J; junction bases left unmatched: 7. This CDR3 region has 15 residues. Individuals drawn from 20 to 30 US areas were about 18 to 95 years old. Participants had their cohort set by participant-reported clinical history. Profiling relied on immunoSEQ multiplex PCR, and the TCRdb table lists in-frame clones only, not all of them. This sample yields about 130,000 clones, of which roughly 80% are seen a single time; approximately 8.4% belongs to the top ten. The sequenced material came from PBMCs or T cells enriched from blood (not recorded which). V usage is TRBV6-5 and J usage is TRBJ1-6, with TRBD1 identical over 9 bases. This clonotype was sampled from a man in his fifties who had recovered from COVID-19. Here the CDR3 reads CASRSDRGLNSPLHF. The CDR3 DNA reads TGTGCCAGCAGAAGCGACAGGGGGTTAAATTCACCCCTCCACTTT.